The 19 T cell receptor beta chains in this list originate from one sample, sequenced in a study of T-cell reconstitution after alpha-beta-depleted transplantation in children. Unique molecular identifiers were used to barcode this TCRbeta library. TCRdb reprocessed the PCR reads via MiXCR and lists one record per CDR3 protein. Of about 640,000 distinct CDR3 sequences listed, approximately 15% are singletons. Specimen: PBMCs from the stem cell graft donor, collected from the stem cell graft. The origin of the receptors is a human donor who donated a stem cell graft to a child with acute myeloid leukemia.

In its sample, this clonotype was seen many times. The chain joins TRBV10-1 to TRBJ1-1, with TRBD1 matching over 7 bases. Germline V gives CDR1 WNHNN, CDR2 SYGVQD (reference sequence). J lost 0 bases, V lost 7 bases, and 2 bases had no gene match. CDR3 length: 13 amino acids. The CDR3 here is CASMGQMNTEAFF. CDR3 nucleotides: TGCGCCAGCATGGGACAGATGAACACTGAAGCTTTCTTT.

The chain carries TRBV2 and TRBJ2-5; D possibly uses TRBD1 or TRBD2 (5 bases each). Germline assignment: CDR1 SNHLY and CDR2 FYNNEI. This CDR3 is built from 14 residues. V was trimmed by 4 bases and J by 2 bases, leaving 11 bases between them. CDR3 DNA: TGTGCCAGCAGTGGGGACCTCACGCAAGAGACCCAGTACTTC. Translated, it gives CASSGDLTQETQYF.

This clonotype was counted at least ten times. The chain recombines TRBV5-6 with TRBJ1-4; possible D gene TRBD1, 5 bases. V shed 1 base and J shed 13 bases, with 11 bases lying between them. Germline CDR1 reads SGHDT; CDR2 reads YYEEEE. CDR3 length: 12 residues. The DNA for the CDR3 is TGTGCCAGCAGCTTGAGATCAAGGGGACTGTTTTTT. Its protein is CASSLRSRGLFF.

The sample holds a few counts of this clonotype. V usage is TRBV7-9 and J usage is TRBJ2-3, with TRBD2 identical over 13 bases. The CDR3 totals 15 residues. J was trimmed by 2 bases and V by 7 bases; bases with no gene match: 3. Germline-derived CDR1 and CDR2 are SEHNR and FQNEAQ (reference sequence). CDR3 amino acids: CASKGLAGTTDTQYF. CDR3 DNA sequence: TGTGCCAGCAAGGGACTAGCGGGGACCACAGATACGCAGTATTTT.

The V call is TRBV7-9, the J call TRBJ2-7, with no clear D. This CDR3 has 11 amino acids. Germline CDR1 and CDR2: SEHNR and FQNEAQ (reference sequence). Trimming removed 2 bases from V and 7 bases from J, with 6 bases in between. The CDR3 spells CASSLNLEQYF. CDR3 DNA sequence: TGTGCCAGCAGCTTAAATCTTGAGCAGTACTTC.

Written as DNA, the CDR3 is TGTGCCAGCAGCCAAGAAGGACCATGGGTTGGGGCCAACGTCCTGACTTTC. It translates to CASSQEGPWVGANVLTF. J is TRBJ2-6 and V is TRBV4-2; D unresolved. The length of the CDR3 is 17 residues. Germline V gene data show CDR1 as LGHNA and CDR2 as YNFKEQ. The V end was cut by 0 bases, the J end by 3 bases, with 12 bases between.

This clonotype was seen a few times. The chain joins TRBV12-3 or TRBV12-4 to TRBJ2-1; 8 bases are a match to TRBD1. J gave up 7 bases and V 4 bases, and 9 bases lay outside the gene matches. This CDR3 has 15 residues. The CDR3 loop is CASSSIRTGRNEQFF. The CDR3 bases are TGTGCCAGCAGTTCGATCCGGACAGGGAGAAATGAGCAGTTCTTC.

The chain employs TRBV6-1 and TRBJ1-1; D gene unclear. CDR1 is MNHNS and CDR2 is SASEGT in the germline V gene. The CDR3 contains 13 residues. The ends were cut back, 4 bases at V and 1 base at J, with 7 bases in the middle. CDR3 protein: CASSADGNTEAFF. For the CDR3, the DNA is TGTGCCAGCAGTGCCGACGGGAACACTGAAGCTTTCTTT.

This clonotype was seen only a few times. The CDR3 here is CASSLSPAGETQYF. CDR3 nucleotide sequence: TGTGCCAGCAGCCTTTCTCCGGCCGGAGAGACCCAGTACTTC. V gene TRBV7-6 combines with J gene TRBJ2-5; D uncertain. CDR1 is SGHVS and CDR2 is FNYEAQ in the germline V gene. V was cut by 5 bases and J by 4 bases, with 14 bases left in between. The CDR3 contains 14 residues.

The V gene is TRBV6-2 or TRBV6-3, the J gene TRBJ1-2; D might be TRBD1 (6 bases). V lost 6 bases to trimming and J lost 3 bases, with 11 bases between them. The CDR3 has 13 residues. Germline V gives CDR1 MNHEY, CDR2 SVGEGT. The CDR3 nucleotides are TGTGCCAGCAGCCGGGACAAAGACTATGGCTACACCTTC. As protein: CASSRDKDYGYTF.

The genes are TRBV2 and TRBJ2-7; 8 bases match TRBD1. This CDR3 has 16 amino acids. Germline CDR1 reads SNHLY; CDR2 reads FYNNEI. The V and J ends lost 1 base and 2 bases, in that order; junction bases with no gene match: 7. CDR3 loop: CASSEDLVDRAYEQYV. The CDR3 region has the DNA TGTGCCAGCAGTGAAGATTTAGTGGACAGGGCCTACGAGCAGTACGTC.

This clonotype has a count of ten or more. V gene TRBV29-1 combines with J gene TRBJ2-5, with a possible D match to TRBD2 (5 bases). Germline V gene lookup returns CDR1 SQVTM and CDR2 ANQGSEA. This CDR3 has 15 amino acids. V lost 6 bases to trimming and J lost 3 bases, with 20 bases between them. This CDR3 is CSVDIAGVEEETQYF. As DNA, the CDR3 is TGCAGCGTCGACATTGCCGGGGTGGAAGAAGAGACCCAGTACTTC.

This clonotype was seen more than once but under ten times. The chain links TRBV20-1 to TRBJ2-3; D possibly corresponds to TRBD2 (6 bases). The CDR3 runs to 10 residues. The V gene lost 7 bases and the J gene lost 8 bases, with 10 bases spanning the gap. The V gene's germline CDR1 is DFQATT and CDR2 SNEGSKA (reference sequence). The CDR3 DNA follows: TGCAGTGGGTGGAGGGGTACGCAGTATTTT. Amino acids: CSGWRGTQYF.

The J gene is TRBJ2-1, the V gene TRBV7-2, with a tentative D call TRBD1 (6 bases). Germline assignment: CDR1 SGHTA and CDR2 FQGNSA. The CDR3 contains 14 residues. V lost 3 bases to trimming and J lost 10 bases, with 16 bases between them. CDR3 loop: CASSFSVDTGEQFF. CDR3 DNA: TGTGCCAGCAGCTTCTCGGTAGATACAGGGGAGCAGTTCTTC. The whole variable domain, remainder taken from reference TRBV7-2 and TRBJ2-1, is GAGVSQSPSNKVTEKGKDVELRCDPISGHTALYWYRQSLGQGLEFLIYFQGNSAPDKSGLPSDRFSAERTGGSVSTLTIQRTQQEDSAVYLCASSFSVDTGEQFFGPGTRLTVL.

The J gene is TRBJ1-4, the V gene TRBV28; TRBD1 agrees at 8 bases. The CDR3 is 17 residues long. The germline CDR1 and CDR2 sequences are MDHEN and SYDVKM. The trim removed 3 bases at V and 4 bases at J, leaving 10 bases unmatched. The CDR3 DNA is TGTGCCAGCAGTTTGTCGCAGGGGGCCACAAGTAATGAAAAACTGTTTTTT. Its translation is CASSLSQGATSNEKLFF.

This clonotype was seen more than once but under ten times. The gene calls are TRBV20-1 and TRBJ2-2, with D tentatively TRBD1 or TRBD2 (5 bases each). From germline, CDR1 is DFQATT and CDR2 SNEGSKA (reference sequence). V lost 3 bases to trimming and J lost 3 bases, with 17 bases between them. This CDR3 spans 16 amino acids. Here the CDR3 reads CSARPSGRDDTGELFF. CDR3 sequence (DNA): TGCAGTGCTAGGCCCTCTGGCAGGGACGACACCGGGGAGCTGTTTTTT.

The table lists this clonotype with many counts. This chain uses TRBV7-2 with TRBJ2-1; no firm D call. V dropped 5 bases and J dropped 9 bases, with 20 bases sitting between them. This CDR3 spans 15 amino acids. Per germline, CDR1 SGHTA and CDR2 FQGNSA. CDR3 nucleotide sequence: TGTGCCAGCAGCCTTGGCTTCAAAGGGCCTATTGAGCAGTTCTTC. Translation: CASSLGFKGPIEQFF.

The rearrangement joins TRBV11-2 to TRBJ2-7; possibly TRBD2 for D (5 bases). V lost 5 bases to trimming and J lost 7 bases, with 18 bases between them. Germline CDR1 is SGHAT and CDR2 is FQNNGV. This CDR3 is 14 amino acids long. For the CDR3, the DNA is TGTGCCAGCAGCCCTCTGGAACGGGGTCGGGAGCAGTACGTC. Translating gives CASSPLERGREQYV.

The V and J genes are TRBV11-3 and TRBJ1-1; D not certain. The CDR3 is 12 amino acids. Trimming pared 3 bases from V and 3 bases from J, leaving 5 bases between. CDR1 and CDR2 (germline): SGHNT, YENEEA. The CDR3 coding sequence is TGTGCCAGCAGCTTTATTGACACTGAAGCTTTCTTT. Its translation is CASSFIDTEAFF.